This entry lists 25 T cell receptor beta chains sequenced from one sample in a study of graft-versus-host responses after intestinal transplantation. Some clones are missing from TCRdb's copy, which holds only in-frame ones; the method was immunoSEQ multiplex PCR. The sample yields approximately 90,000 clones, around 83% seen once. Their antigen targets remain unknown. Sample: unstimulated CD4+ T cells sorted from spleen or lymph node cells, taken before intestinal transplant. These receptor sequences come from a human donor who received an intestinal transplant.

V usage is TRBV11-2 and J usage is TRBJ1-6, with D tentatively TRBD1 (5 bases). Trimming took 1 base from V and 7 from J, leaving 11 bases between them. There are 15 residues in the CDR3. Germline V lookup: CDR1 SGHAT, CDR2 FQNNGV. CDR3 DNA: TGTGCCAGCAGCTTAGTAATGGGGGGGAATTCACCCCTCCACTTT. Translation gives CASSLVMGGNSPLHF.

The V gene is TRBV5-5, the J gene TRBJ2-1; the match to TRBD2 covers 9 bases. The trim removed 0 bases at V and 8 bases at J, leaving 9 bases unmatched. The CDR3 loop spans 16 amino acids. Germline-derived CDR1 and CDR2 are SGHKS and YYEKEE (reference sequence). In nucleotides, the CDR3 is TGTGCCAGCAGCTTGGTTGCAGCGGGAGGCGTTTATGAGCAGTTCTTC. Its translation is CASSLVAAGGVYEQFF. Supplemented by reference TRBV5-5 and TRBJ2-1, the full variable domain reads DAGVTQSPTHLIKTRGQQVTLRCSPISGHKSVSWYQQVLGQGPQFIFQYYEKEERGRGNFPDRFSARQFPNYSSELNVNALLLGDSALYLCASSLVAAGGVYEQFFGPGTRLTVL.

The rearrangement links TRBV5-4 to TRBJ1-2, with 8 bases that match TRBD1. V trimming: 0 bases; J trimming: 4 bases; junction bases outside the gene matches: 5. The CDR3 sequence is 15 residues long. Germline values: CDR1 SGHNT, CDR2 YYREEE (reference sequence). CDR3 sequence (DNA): TGTGCCAGCAGCTTGGCGCAGGGGGCGAGCTATGGCTACACCTTC. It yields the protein CASSLAQGASYGYTF.

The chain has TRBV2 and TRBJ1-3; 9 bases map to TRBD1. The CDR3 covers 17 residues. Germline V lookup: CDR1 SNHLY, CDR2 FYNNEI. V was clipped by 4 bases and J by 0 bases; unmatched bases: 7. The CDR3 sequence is CASSVGYRGLSGNTIYF. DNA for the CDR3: TGTGCCAGCAGTGTAGGGTACAGGGGGCTCTCTGGAAACACCATATATTTT.

The CDR3 region is CASSILAGINEQFF. The DNA for the CDR3 is TGTGCCAGTAGTATCCTAGCGGGAATCAATGAGCAGTTCTTC. This chain connects TRBV19 to TRBJ2-1; TRBD2 aligns across 9 bases. This CDR3 comprises 14 residues. V lost 3 bases and J lost 6; bases outside the gene matches: 3. Germline lookup yields CDR1 LNHDA and CDR2 SQIVND (reference sequence).

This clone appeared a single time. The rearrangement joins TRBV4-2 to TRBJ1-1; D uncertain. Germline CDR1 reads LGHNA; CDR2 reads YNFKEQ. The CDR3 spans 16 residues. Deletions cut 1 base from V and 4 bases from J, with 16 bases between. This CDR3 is CASSQGHSGGSTEAFF. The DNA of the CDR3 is TGTGCCAGCAGCCAAGGCCACTCAGGAGGTAGCACTGAAGCTTTCTTT.

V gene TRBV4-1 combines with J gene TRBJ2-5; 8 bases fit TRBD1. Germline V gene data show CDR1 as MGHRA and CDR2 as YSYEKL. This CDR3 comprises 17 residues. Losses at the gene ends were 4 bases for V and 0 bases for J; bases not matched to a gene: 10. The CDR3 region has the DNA TGCGCCAGCAGCCTATCCGGACAGGGCGGGTACCAAGAGACCCAGTACTTC. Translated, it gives CASSLSGQGGYQETQYF.

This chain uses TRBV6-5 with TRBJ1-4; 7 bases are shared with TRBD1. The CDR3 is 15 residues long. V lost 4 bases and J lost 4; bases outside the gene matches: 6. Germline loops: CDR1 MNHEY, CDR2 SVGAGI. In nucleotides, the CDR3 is TGTGCCAGCAGTTCGAACAGGGGCGGTAATGAAAAACTGTTTTTT. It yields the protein CASSSNRGGNEKLFF.

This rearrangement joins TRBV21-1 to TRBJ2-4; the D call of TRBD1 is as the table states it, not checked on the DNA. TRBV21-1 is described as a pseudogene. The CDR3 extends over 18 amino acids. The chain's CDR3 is CASSKVRPGQGTKNIQYF. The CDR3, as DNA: TGTGCCAGCAGCAAAGTAAGGCCGGGACAGGGGACCAAAAACATTCAGTACTTC.

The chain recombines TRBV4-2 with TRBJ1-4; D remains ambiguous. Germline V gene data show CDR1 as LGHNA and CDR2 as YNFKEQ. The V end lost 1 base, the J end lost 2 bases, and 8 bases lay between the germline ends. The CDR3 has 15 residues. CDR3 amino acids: CASSQGPGTNEKLFF. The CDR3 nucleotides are TGTGCCAGCAGCCAAGGACCGGGGACTAATGAAAAACTGTTTTTT.

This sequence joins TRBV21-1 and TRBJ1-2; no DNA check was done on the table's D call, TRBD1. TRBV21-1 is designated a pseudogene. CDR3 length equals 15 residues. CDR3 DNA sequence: TGTGCCAGCAGCAAAGAGTGGGGGCTAGACTATGGCTACACCTTC. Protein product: CASSKEWGLDYGYTF.

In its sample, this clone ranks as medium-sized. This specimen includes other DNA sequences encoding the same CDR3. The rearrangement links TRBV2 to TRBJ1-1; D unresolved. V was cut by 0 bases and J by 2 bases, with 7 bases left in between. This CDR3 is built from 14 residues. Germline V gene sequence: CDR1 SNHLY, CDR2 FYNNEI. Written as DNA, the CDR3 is TGTGCCAGCAGTGAAGCGAGATACAACACTGAAGCTTTCTTT. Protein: CASSEARYNTEAFF.

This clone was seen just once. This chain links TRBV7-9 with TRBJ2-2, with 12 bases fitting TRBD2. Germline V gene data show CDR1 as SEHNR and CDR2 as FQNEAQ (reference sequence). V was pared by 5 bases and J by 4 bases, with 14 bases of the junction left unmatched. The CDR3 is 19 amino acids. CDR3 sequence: CASSPTLAGGPTVTGELFF. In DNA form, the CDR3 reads TGTGCCAGCAGCCCAACCCTAGCGGGAGGGCCTACGGTCACCGGGGAGCTGTTTTTT.

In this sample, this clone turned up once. The CDR3 reads CASSVGQFPGNEQFF. In DNA, the CDR3 is TGTGCCAGTAGTGTCGGACAGTTCCCGGGGAATGAGCAGTTCTTC. The rearrangement uses TRBV19 and TRBJ2-1; tentative D call: TRBD1 (6 bases). This CDR3 comprises 15 residues. Germline CDR1 LNHDA, CDR2 SQIVND (reference sequence). V lost 5 bases to trimming and J lost 7 bases, with 18 bases between them.

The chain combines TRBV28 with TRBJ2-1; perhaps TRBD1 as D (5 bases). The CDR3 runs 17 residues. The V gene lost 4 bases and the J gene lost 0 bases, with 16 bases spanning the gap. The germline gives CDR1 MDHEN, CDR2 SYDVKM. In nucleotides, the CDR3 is TGTGCCAGCAGTTCCTCTATACAGGAAAGCTCCTACAATGAGCAGTTCTTC. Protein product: CASSSSIQESSYNEQFF.

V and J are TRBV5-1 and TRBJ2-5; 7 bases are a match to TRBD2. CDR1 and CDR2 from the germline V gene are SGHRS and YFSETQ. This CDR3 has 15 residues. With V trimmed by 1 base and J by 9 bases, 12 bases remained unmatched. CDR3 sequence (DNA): TGCGCCAGCAGCTTGAACGCGGGGGTCTCATGGGCCCAGTACTTC. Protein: CASSLNAGVSWAQYF.

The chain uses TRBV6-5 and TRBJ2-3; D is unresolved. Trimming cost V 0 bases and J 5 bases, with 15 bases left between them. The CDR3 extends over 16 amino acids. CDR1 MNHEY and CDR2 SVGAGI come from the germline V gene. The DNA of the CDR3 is TGTGCCAGCAGTTACTCGACGGTGGCTTCGGGAGATACGCAGTATTTT. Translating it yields CASSYSTVASGDTQYF.

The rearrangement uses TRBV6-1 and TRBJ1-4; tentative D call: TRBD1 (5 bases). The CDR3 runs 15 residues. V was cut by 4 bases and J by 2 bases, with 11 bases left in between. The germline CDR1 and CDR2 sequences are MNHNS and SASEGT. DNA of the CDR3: TGTGCCAGCAGTGCCTCCAGGGCGACTAATGAAAAACTGTTTTTT. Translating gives CASSASRATNEKLFF.

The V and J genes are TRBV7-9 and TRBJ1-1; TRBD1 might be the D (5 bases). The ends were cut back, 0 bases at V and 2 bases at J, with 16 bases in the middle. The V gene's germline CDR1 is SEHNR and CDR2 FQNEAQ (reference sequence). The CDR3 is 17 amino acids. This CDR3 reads CASSLAFNRGTNTEAFF. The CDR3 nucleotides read TGTGCCAGCAGCTTAGCGTTCAATCGGGGGACCAACACTGAAGCTTTCTTT.

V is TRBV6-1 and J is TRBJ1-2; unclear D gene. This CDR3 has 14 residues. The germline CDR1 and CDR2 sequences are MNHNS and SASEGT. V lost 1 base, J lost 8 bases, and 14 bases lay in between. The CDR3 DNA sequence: TGTGCCAGCAGTGAAGAGGCCGGAGTCGGGGGCTACACCTTC. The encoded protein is CASSEEAGVGGYTF.

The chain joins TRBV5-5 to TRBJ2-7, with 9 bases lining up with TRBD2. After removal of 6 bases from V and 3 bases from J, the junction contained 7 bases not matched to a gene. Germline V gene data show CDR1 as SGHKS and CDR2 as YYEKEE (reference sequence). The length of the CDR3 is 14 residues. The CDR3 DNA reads TGTGCCAGCACCTCCGGGACTAGCATCTACGAGCAGTACTTC. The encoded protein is CASTSGTSIYEQYF. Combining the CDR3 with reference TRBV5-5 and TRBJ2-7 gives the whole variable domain DAGVTQSPTHLIKTRGQQVTLRCSPISGHKSVSWYQQVLGQGPQFIFQYYEKEERGRGNFPDRFSARQFPNYSSELNVNALLLGDSALYLCASTSGTSIYEQYFGPGTRLTVT.

In DNA form, the CDR3 reads TGTGCCGCCGGGACAGGAGATACGCCTGGTGAAAAACTGTTTTTT. Residues: CAAGTGDTPGEKLFF. The chain recombines TRBV10-3 with TRBJ1-4, with 8 bases identical to TRBD1. Looked up from germline, CDR1 is ENHRY and CDR2 is SYGVKD. The V segment lost 11 bases and the J segment 7 bases; nucleotides outside the gene matches: 15. This CDR3 is built from 15 residues.

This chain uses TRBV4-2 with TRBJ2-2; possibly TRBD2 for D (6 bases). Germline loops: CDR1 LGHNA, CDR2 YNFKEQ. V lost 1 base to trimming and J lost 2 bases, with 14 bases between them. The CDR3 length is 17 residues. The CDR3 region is CASSQATGLDNTGELFF. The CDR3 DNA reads TGTGCCAGCAGCCAAGCTACGGGACTGGATAACACCGGGGAGCTGTTTTTT.

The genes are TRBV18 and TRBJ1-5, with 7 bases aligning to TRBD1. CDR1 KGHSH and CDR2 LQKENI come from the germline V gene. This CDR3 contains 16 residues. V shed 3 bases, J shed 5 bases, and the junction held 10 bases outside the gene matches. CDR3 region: CASSPTTGVRDQPQHF. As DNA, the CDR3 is TGTGCCAGCTCACCCACCACAGGGGTGAGGGATCAGCCCCAGCATTTT. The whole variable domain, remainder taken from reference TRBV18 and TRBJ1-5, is NAGVMQNPRHLVRRRGQEARLRCSPMKGHSHVYWYRQLPEEGLKFMVYLQKENIIDESGMPKERFSAEFPKEGPSILRIQQVVRGDSAAYFCASSPTTGVRDQPQHFGDGTRLSIL.

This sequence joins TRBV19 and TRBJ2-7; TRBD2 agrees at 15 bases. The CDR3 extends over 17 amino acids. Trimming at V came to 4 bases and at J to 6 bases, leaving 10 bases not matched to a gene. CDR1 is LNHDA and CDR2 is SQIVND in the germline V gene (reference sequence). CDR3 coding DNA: TGTGCCAGTAGTACGGGACTAGCGGGAGGTAGGCCTCTCGAGCAGTACTTC. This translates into CASSTGLAGGRPLEQYF. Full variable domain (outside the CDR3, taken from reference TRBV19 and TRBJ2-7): DGGITQSPKYLFRKEGQNVTLSCEQNLNHDAMYWYRQDPGQGLRLIYYSQIVNDFQKGDIAEGYSVSREKKESFPLTVTSAQKNPTAFYLCASSTGLAGGRPLEQYFGPGTRLTVT.